This entry lists 10 T cell receptor beta chains sequenced from one sample in a study of blood T cell repertoires in COVID-19. Clones were read by immunoSEQ multiplex PCR, and TCRdb kept only the in-frame ones, dropping some. The repertoire holds fewer than 150,000 clones, with around nine tenths as singletons. Sequenced sample: peripheral blood. The receptors were gathered from a man aged 50-60 years with active or convalescent COVID-19.

This chain connects TRBV6-2 or TRBV6-3 to TRBJ1-5; the D is unclear. Deletions cut 4 bases from V and 0 bases from J, with 7 bases between. This CDR3 has 14 amino acids. Germline V gene data show CDR1 as MNHEY and CDR2 as SVGEGT. Written as DNA, the CDR3 is TGTGCCAGCAGTTTTCAGTATAGCAATCAGCCCCAGCATTTT. It specifies CASSFQYSNQPQHF.

The V and J genes are TRBV19 and TRBJ2-5, with a tentative D call TRBD1 (6 bases). Germline CDR1 reads LNHDA; CDR2 reads SQIVND (reference sequence). The germline V and J ends were trimmed by 6 bases and 1 base, with 12 bases remaining between them. The CDR3 loop spans 14 amino acids. The CDR3: CASRDGGPQETQYF. CDR3 coding DNA: TGTGCCAGTAGAGATGGGGGCCCCCAAGAGACCCAGTACTTC.

The genes are TRBV28 and TRBJ2-7; the match to TRBD2 covers 15 bases. The CDR3 runs 16 residues. Trimming at V came to 5 bases and at J to 4 bases, leaving 6 bases not matched to a gene. Germline lookup yields CDR1 MDHEN and CDR2 SYDVKM. In DNA form, the CDR3 reads TGTGCCAGCAGTCCAAGGGGGACTAGCGGGAGGTACGAGCAGTACTTC. It yields the protein CASSPRGTSGRYEQYF.

The chain joins TRBV2 to TRBJ1-2; 7 bases match TRBD1. Germline loops: CDR1 SNHLY, CDR2 FYNNEI. The CDR3 extends over 14 amino acids. V shed 4 bases, J shed 8 bases, and the junction held 10 bases outside the gene matches. CDR3 DNA: TGTGCCAGCAGTGGACAGGGCGAGAGAGGAGGCTACACCTTC. This codes for CASSGQGERGGYTF.

This rearrangement joins TRBV28 to TRBJ1-1; the match to TRBD1 covers 9 bases. Germline V CDR1 and CDR2: MDHEN, SYDVKM. The CDR3 totals 15 residues. The ends lost 4 bases at V and 1 base at J; junction bases unmatched: 4. The DNA of the CDR3 is TGTGCCAGCAGTTATTTGGACAGGGGGAACACTGAAGCTTTCTTT. Amino acid sequence: CASSYLDRGNTEAFF.

This clone was seen once. J is TRBJ2-2 and V is TRBV10-3; 15 positions agree with TRBD2. The CDR3 runs to 17 residues. V shed 4 bases, J shed 7 bases, and the junction held 7 bases outside the gene matches. Germline V CDR1 and CDR2: ENHRY, SYGVKD. The CDR3 coding sequence is TGTGCCATCAGTGCAGGACTAGCGGGAGGGCCAGGCGGGGAGCTGTTTTTT. Its translation: CAISAGLAGGPGGELFF.

The chain uses TRBV19 and TRBJ2-7, with D maybe TRBD1 (6 bases). The CDR3 sequence is 14 residues long. V was trimmed by 4 bases and J by 0 bases, leaving 10 bases between them. Germline V CDR1 and CDR2: LNHDA, SQIVND (reference sequence). CDR3 bases: TGTGCCAGTAGTACCTGGACAGCCTCCTACGAGCAGTACTTC. Translation: CASSTWTASYEQYF.

V is TRBV28 and J is TRBJ2-5, with D possibly being TRBD2 (6 bases). V lost 5 bases and J lost 5, with 18 bases in between. The CDR3 length is 15 residues. The germline V gene encodes CDR1 MDHEN and CDR2 SYDVKM. This CDR3 is CASSIPLGGVETQYF. In DNA, the CDR3 is TGTGCCAGCAGTATACCCCTGGGGGGAGTGGAGACCCAGTACTTC.

The V call is TRBV7-9, the J call TRBJ2-1, with D hard to call. Germline V lookup: CDR1 SEHNR, CDR2 FQNEAQ (reference sequence). Trimming pared 2 bases from V and 7 bases from J, leaving 15 bases between. This CDR3 contains 15 residues. DNA of the CDR3: TGTGCCAGCAGCTTAAACTCCGCCGCTACTAATGAGCAGTTCTTC. As protein: CASSLNSAATNEQFF.

The V gene is TRBV29-1, the J gene TRBJ1-5; D is perhaps TRBD1 (5 bases). The V end lost 6 bases, the J end lost 6 bases, and 15 bases lay between the germline ends. The germline V gene encodes CDR1 SQVTM and CDR2 ANQGSEA. The CDR3 runs to 13 residues. Here the CDR3 reads CSVRAHGGQPQHF. The CDR3 bases are TGCAGCGTCAGGGCCCATGGTGGTCAGCCCCAGCATTTT.